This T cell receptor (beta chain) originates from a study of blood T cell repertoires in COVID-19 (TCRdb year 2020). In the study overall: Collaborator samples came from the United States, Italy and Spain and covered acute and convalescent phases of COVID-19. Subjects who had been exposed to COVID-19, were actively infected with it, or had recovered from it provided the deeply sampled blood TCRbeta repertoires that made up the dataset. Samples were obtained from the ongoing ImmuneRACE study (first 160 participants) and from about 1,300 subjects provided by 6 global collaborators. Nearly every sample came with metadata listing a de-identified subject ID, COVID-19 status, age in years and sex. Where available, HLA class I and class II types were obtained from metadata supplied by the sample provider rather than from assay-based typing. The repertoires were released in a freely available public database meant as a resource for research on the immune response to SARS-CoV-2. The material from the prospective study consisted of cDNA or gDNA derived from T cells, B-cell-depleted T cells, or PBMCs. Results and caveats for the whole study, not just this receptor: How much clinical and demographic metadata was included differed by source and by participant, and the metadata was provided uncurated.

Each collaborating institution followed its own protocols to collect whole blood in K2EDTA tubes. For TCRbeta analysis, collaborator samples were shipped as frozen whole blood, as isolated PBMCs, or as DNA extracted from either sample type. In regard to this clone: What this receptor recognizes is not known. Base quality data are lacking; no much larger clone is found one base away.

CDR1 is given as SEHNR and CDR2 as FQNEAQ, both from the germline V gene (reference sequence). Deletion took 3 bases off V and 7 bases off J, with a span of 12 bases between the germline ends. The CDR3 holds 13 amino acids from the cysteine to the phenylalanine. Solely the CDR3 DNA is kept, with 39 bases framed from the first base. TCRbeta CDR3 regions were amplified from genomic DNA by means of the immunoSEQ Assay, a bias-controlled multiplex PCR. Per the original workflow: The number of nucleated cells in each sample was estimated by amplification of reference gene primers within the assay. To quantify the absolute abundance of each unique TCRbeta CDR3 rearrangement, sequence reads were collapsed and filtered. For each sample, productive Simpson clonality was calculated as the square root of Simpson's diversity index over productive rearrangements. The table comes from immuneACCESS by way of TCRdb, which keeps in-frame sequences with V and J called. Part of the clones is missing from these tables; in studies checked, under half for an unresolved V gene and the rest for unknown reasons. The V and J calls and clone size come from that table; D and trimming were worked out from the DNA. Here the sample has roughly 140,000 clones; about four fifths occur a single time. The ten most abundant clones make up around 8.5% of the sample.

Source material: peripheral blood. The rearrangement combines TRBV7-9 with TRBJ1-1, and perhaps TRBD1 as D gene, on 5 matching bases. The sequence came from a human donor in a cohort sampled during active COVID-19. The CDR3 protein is CASSLGGTSEAFF. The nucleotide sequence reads TGTGCCAGCAGCTTGGGAGGGACTAGTGAAGCTTTCTTT.